This TCR beta chain was captured by sequencing in a study of blood T cell repertoires in COVID-19. Study-wide background: Sites in the United States, Italy and Spain provided acute and convalescent COVID-19 samples. The analysed material was cDNA or gDNA that came from T cells, B-cell-depleted T cells, or PBMCs.

TCRdb's table, derived via immunoSEQ multiplex PCR, lists solely in-frame clones and lacks some. The sample lists about 140,000 clones; roughly 80% were seen once. This CDR3 is 15 amino acids long. Trimming at V came to 3 bases and at J to 5 bases, leaving 9 bases not matched to a gene. Per the germline V gene, CDR1 is KGHSH and CDR2 is LQKENI. This TCR derives from a man between 65 and 85 years old who had recovered from COVID-19. The rearrangement uses TRBV18 and TRBJ2-7; 8 bases fit TRBD2. The sequencing sample was made of peripheral blood. The CDR3: CASSPGRTSTHEQYF. The CDR3 DNA reads as TGTGCCAGCTCACCGGGCAGGACTAGCACCCACGAGCAGTACTTC.